This T cell receptor (beta chain) came from a study of T cell responses to AZD1222 COVID-19 vaccine. Study-wide points: At baseline, just a handful of AZD1222 recipients tested seropositive.

Germline V gene lookup returns CDR1 SGHTA and CDR2 FQGNSA. CDR3 length: 19 amino acids. Trimming took 5 bases from V and 6 from J; bases not matched to a gene: 15. Only in-frame clones appear in the TCRdb table, and some are missing; sequencing was by immunoSEQ multiplex PCR. The data show tens of thousands of clones, with 89% seen just once and approximately 9.3% held by the top ten. In regard to this clone: Its antigen is undetermined.

The sample in question was peripheral blood, obtained 28 days after the second AZD1222 dose. This chain links TRBV7-2 with TRBJ2-1; 14 positions agree with TRBD2. This receptor was obtained from an adult who received the AZD1222 COVID-19 vaccine. CDR3 bases: TGTGCCAGCAGCGTCTTCGGGACTAGCGGGAGAATGATCGTCAATGAGCAGTTCTTC. Protein: CASSVFGTSGRMIVNEQFF.